This TCR beta chain was found in a study of T cell responses to AZD1222 COVID-19 vaccine. Germline loops: CDR1 MDHEN, CDR2 SYDVKM. This CDR3 region has 12 residues. Trimming took off 8 bases at V and 5 bases at J, with 12 bases between the two ends. A remark on this clone: What it recognizes is unknown.

Regarding the study as a whole: Compared with day 0, the breadth and depth of the Spike-specific TCR repertoire rose significantly after two doses of AZD1222.

Clones were sequenced by immunoSEQ multiplex PCR, and TCRdb holds only the in-frame ones, with some missing. The table shows 150,000 to 200,000 clones, with 85% to 90% occurring only once. The sample consisted of peripheral blood, taken on day 0 of AZD1222 vaccination. The J gene is TRBJ1-2, the V gene TRBV28, with D perhaps matching TRBD1 (5 bases). The sequence was obtained from an adult in good health. The CDR3 DNA reads as TGTGCCAGCGGAGAACAGGATTATGGCTACACCTTC. Protein: CASGEQDYGYTF.